This TCR beta chain was sequenced during a study of cytomegalovirus exposure and HLA in healthy donors. Looked up from germline, CDR1 is ENHRY and CDR2 is SYGVKD. CDR3 length: 17 amino acids. After removal of 0 bases from V and 9 bases from J, the junction contained 15 bases not matched to a gene. Worth noting for this clone: What it binds is not known.

Researchers ran the PCR with 60 Vbeta and 13 Jbeta primers. Profiled with immunoSEQ multiplex PCR; TCRdb holds only in-frame clones, not every one. The data contain about 160,000 clones, 82% of them singletons. Study results and limitations: Sequencing likely generated an artifact that appeared as a cluster of highly shared sequence variants. TCR beta chains numbering about 160 were designated cytomegalovirus-associated. Several of the most significant clusters appeared linked to common viral pathogens, based on a later analysis. Highest at DRB1 and lowest at HLA-C, TCR association rates differed among HLA loci in a later analysis.

The sequenced sample was PBMCs. The TCR sequence derives from a girl between 5 and 17 years old in good health and CMV-seropositive. J is TRBJ2-3 and V is TRBV10-3, with 7 positions matching TRBD2. The CDR3 is CAISESKAGRGLGTQYF. The CDR3, as DNA: TGTGCCATCAGTGAGTCAAAAGCGGGGAGAGGCCTGGGCACGCAGTATTTT.